This entry concerns a single T cell receptor (beta chain). It may be a read error: a sequence one base away is much more abundant. The TCR beta CDR3 regions underwent amplification using RNA transcripts as the source. First-round RT-PCR targeting the TCR CDR3 was performed with the HTBI primer set. MiXCR, run by TCRdb on the multiplex PCR reads, gives a single entry per CDR3 protein. The table lists about 520,000 distinct CDR3 sequences, around 22% of them singletons. The data were taken from a study of T cells in Graves' hyperthyroidism and ophthalmopathy. Germline lookup yields CDR1 ENHRY and CDR2 SYGVKD. CDR3 size: 17 residues.

This clonotype was sampled from a woman aged 25 to 45 with Graves' ophthalmopathy. This sequence joins TRBV10-3 and TRBJ1-5, with a tentative D call TRBD1 (5 bases). The sequencing input was blood. CDR3 region: CPHSTGAGKIGNQPQHF. The CDR3, as DNA: TGTCCTCATAGTACCGGGGCGGGAAAAATCGGCAATCAGCCCCAGCATTTT.